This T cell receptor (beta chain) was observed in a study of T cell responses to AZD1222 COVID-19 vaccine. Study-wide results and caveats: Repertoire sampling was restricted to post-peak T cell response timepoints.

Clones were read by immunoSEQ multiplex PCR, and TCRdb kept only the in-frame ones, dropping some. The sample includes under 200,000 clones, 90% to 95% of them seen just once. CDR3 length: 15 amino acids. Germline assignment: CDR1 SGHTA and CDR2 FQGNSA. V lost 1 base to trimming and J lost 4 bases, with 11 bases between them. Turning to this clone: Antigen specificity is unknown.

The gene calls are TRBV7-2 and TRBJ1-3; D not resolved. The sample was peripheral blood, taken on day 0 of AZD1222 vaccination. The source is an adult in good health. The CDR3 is CASSLVPGGGNTIYF. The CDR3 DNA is TGTGCCAGCAGCTTAGTCCCAGGAGGAGGAAACACCATATATTTT.